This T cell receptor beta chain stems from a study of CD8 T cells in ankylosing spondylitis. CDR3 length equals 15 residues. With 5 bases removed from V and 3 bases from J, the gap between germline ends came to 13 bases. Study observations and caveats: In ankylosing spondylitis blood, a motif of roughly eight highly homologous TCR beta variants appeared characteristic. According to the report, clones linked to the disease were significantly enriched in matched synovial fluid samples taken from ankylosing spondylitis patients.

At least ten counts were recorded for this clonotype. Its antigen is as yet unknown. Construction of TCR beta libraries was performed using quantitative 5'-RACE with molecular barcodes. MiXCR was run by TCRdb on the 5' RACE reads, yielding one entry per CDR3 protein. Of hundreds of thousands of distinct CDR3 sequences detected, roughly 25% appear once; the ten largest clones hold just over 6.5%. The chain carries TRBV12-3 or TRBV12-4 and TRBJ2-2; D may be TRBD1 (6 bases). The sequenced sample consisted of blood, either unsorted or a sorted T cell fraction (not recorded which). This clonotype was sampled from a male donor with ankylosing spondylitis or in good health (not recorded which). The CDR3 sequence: CASSTDTGYTGELFF. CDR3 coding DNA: TGTGCCAGCAGTACCGATACAGGGTACACCGGGGAGCTGTTTTTT.